A selection of T cell receptor beta chains follows, all from one sample in a study of blood T cell repertoires in COVID-19. Assay: immunoSEQ multiplex PCR; the TCRdb copy retains only in-frame clones and omits some. The table lists tens of thousands of clones, 70% to 90% of them singletons. Sequenced material: peripheral blood. These receptors originate from a man aged 50-60 years with active or convalescent COVID-19. Both conserved end residues are part of each CDR3. A D gene is named only where the DNA matches it firmly. A clone size is listed for some rows: how often the clone was seen (once, few, many), or a class if it is expanded.

D gene	V gene	clone size	J gene	CDR3 protein	CDR3 DNA
.	TRBV5-5	once	TRBJ1-1	CASRQAENTEAFF	TGTGCCTCAAGACAGGCAGAAAACACTGAAGCTTTCTTT
TRBD1	TRBV7-8	.	TRBJ2-2	CASSLRTGNTGELFF	TGTGCCAGCAGCCTCAGGACAGGGAACACCGGGGAGCTGTTTTTT
.	TRBV6-5	.	TRBJ1-1	CASSRIRVLNTEAFF	TGTGCCAGCAGTCGTATCAGGGTTCTGAACACTGAAGCTTTCTTT
.	TRBV19	.	TRBJ1-5	CASTVLKDKGGNQPQHF	TGTGCCAGCACAGTACTTAAGGACAAGGGGGGCAATCAGCCCCAGCATTTT
TRBD2	TRBV7-9	.	TRBJ2-2	CASSRTSGIDGELFF	TGTGCCAGCAGCCGGACTAGCGGGATTGACGGGGAGCTGTTTTTT
TRBD1	TRBV28	.	TRBJ1-2	CASSFMDRAGYGYTF	TGTGCCAGCAGTTTTATGGACAGGGCGGGCTATGGCTACACCTTC
.	TRBV15	.	TRBJ1-1	CATSRDPGAEAFF	TGTGCCACCAGCAGAGATCCAGGGGCCGAAGCTTTCTTT
.	TRBV20-1	.	TRBJ2-7	CSARVIYEQYF	TGCAGTGCTAGAGTTATCTACGAGCAGTACTTC
TRBD2	TRBV5-1	.	TRBJ2-1	CASSLLAGRMNEQFF	TGCGCCAGCAGCTTACTAGCGGGAAGGATGAATGAGCAGTTCTTC
.	TRBV3-1/TRBV3-2	.	TRBJ2-2	CASSHPGVELAPTMNTGELFF	TGTGCCAGCAGCCATCCTGGGGTGGAGCTAGCGCCAACGATGAACACCGGGGAGCTGTTTTTT
.	TRBV14	.	TRBJ1-4	CASSGSGAGEKLFF	TGTGCCAGCAGTGGAAGCGGGGCAGGAGAAAAACTGTTTTTT
.	TRBV12-3/TRBV12-4	.	TRBJ1-1	CASSFAGNTEAFF	TGTGCCAGCAGTTTCGCAGGGAACACTGAAGCTTTCTTT
.	TRBV28	few	TRBJ1-4	CASSLGGSNEKLFF	TGTGCCAGCAGTTTGGGAGGGTCTAATGAAAAACTGTTTTTT
TRBD1	TRBV13	.	TRBJ1-5	CASSLFLAGGVNQPQHF	TGTGCCAGCAGCTTATTCTTGGCAGGGGGTGTCAATCAGCCCCAGCATTTT
.	TRBV7-8	.	TRBJ2-7	CASSSLGGSYEQYF	TGTGCCAGCAGCTCCTTAGGGGGCTCCTACGAGCAGTACTTC
.	TRBV29-1	few	TRBJ1-1	CSVAQGTMNTEAFF	TGCAGCGTTGCCCAGGGAACTATGAACACTGAAGCTTTCTTT
TRBD2	TRBV3-1/TRBV3-2	.	TRBJ2-7	CASSQDWGTSGKLSYEQYF	TGTGCCAGCAGCCAAGATTGGGGGACTAGCGGGAAATTGTCCTACGAGCAGTACTTC
TRBD1	TRBV2	.	TRBJ1-5	CASGGQNSNQPQHF	TGTGCCAGCGGGGGACAGAATAGCAATCAGCCCCAGCATTTT
.	TRBV12-3/TRBV12-4	once	TRBJ1-1	CASTEGGGPEAFF	TGTGCCAGCACCGAAGGGGGGGGGCCTGAAGCTTTCTTT
TRBD1	TRBV4-1	.	TRBJ1-6	CASSQAGTGQENSPLHF	TGCGCCAGCAGCCAGGCCGGGACAGGGCAGGAGAATTCACCCCTCCACTTT
TRBD1	TRBV2	.	TRBJ1-5	CASRTGGAGNQPQHF	TGTGCCAGCAGAACAGGGGGCGCTGGCAATCAGCCCCAGCATTTT
TRBD2	TRBV6-6	.	TRBJ2-3	CASSPRRSPGLEERDTQYF	TGTGCCAGCAGTCCCCGCCGTTCCCCGGGACTAGAAGAGAGAGATACGCAGTATTTT
.	TRBV4-3	.	TRBJ2-3	CASSQVSGGTDTQYF	TGCGCCAGCAGCCAAGTATCGGGGGGCACAGATACGCAGTATTTT
TRBD1	TRBV19	.	TRBJ2-2	CASSSRDRNTGELFF	TGTGCCAGTAGTTCCCGGGACAGGAACACCGGGGAGCTGTTTTTT
TRBD1	TRBV5-1	.	TRBJ2-1	CASSFEQGAIYEQFF	TGCGCCAGCAGCTTTGAACAGGGGGCTATCTATGAGCAGTTCTTC
.	TRBV18	.	TRBJ1-3	CASSPQADISGNTIYF	TGTGCCAGCTCACCACAGGCGGACATCTCTGGAAACACCATATATTTT
.	TRBV24-1	.	TRBJ2-4	CATFGLAKNIQYF	TGTGCCACCTTCGGTTTAGCCAAAAACATTCAGTACTTC
TRBD1	TRBV27	.	TRBJ2-5	CASSPYRGKETQYF	TGTGCCAGCAGTCCCTACAGGGGTAAGGAGACCCAGTACTTC
.	TRBV5-1	once	TRBJ2-1	CASSLDSLYNEQFF	TGCGCCAGCAGCTTGGACAGTCTGTACAATGAGCAGTTCTTC
TRBD2	TRBV5-6	once	TRBJ2-2	CASSSGTSGNTGELFF	TGTGCCAGCAGCTCGGGGACTAGCGGAAACACCGGGGAGCTGTTTTTT
TRBD2	TRBV4-2	.	TRBJ2-1	CASSQGLAGYEQFF	TGTGCCAGCAGCCAAGGACTAGCGGGATATGAGCAGTTCTTC